One sample yielded the 21 T cell receptor beta chains listed below, sequenced in a study of blood T cells in healthy people across ages. Primed by a sample-barcoded 5' primer and a J-beta primer mix, a second PCR proceeded for about 6 to 12 cycles. TCRdb used MiXCR to reprocess the 5' RACE reads, holding one entry per CDR3 protein. Found here are 1.2 million to 1.5 million distinct CDR3 sequences, roughly 60% of them singletons; the top ten hold 6.5% to 8.5%. Sequencing was performed on blood. The origin of the receptors is a man between 18 and 35 years old in good health.

This clonotype has just a few counts. The chain couples TRBV5-6 to TRBJ2-1; a possible D gene is TRBD2 (5 bases). The germline V gene has CDR1 SGHDT and CDR2 YYEEEE. With 0 bases removed from V and 8 bases from J, the gap between germline ends came to 12 bases. This CDR3 comprises 14 residues. In DNA form, the CDR3 reads TGTGCCAGCAGCTTGGGCAGCGGTGGGGATGAGCAGTTCTTC. This encodes CASSLGSGGDEQFF.

CDR3 sequence reads: CASSRLAENYNEQFF. DNA for the CDR3: TGCGCCAGCTCCCGACTAGCGGAGAACTACAATGAGCAGTTCTTC. The rearrangement links TRBV5-1 to TRBJ2-1; TRBD2 matches 9 bases. J gave up 3 bases and V 7 bases, and 8 bases lay outside the gene matches. CDR1 and CDR2 (germline): SGHRS, YFSETQ. This CDR3 region has 15 residues. Full variable domain (missing parts from reference TRBV5-1 and TRBJ2-1): KAGVTQTPRYLIKTRGQQVTLSCSPISGHRSVSWYQQTPGQGLQFLFEYFSETQRNKGNFPGRFSGRQFSNSRSEMNVSTLELGDSALYLCASSRLAENYNEQFFGPGTRLTVL.

The chain recombines TRBV6-5 with TRBJ1-2; 9 bases map to TRBD1. Germline loops: CDR1 MNHEY, CDR2 SVGAGI. Trimming removed 4 bases from V and 8 bases from J; junction bases left unmatched: 5. The CDR3 spans 13 residues. CDR3: CASSWGQGLGYTF. DNA for the CDR3: TGTGCCAGCAGTTGGGGACAGGGACTCGGCTACACCTTC.

This chain links TRBV29-1 with TRBJ2-1; 15 nucleotides line up with TRBD2. The germline V gene encodes CDR1 SQVTM and CDR2 ANQGSEA. The V gene end was trimmed by 6 bases and the J gene end by 9 bases; junction bases not matched to a gene: 6. The CDR3 consists of 14 residues. CDR3 loop: CSVAGLAGGTEQFF. CDR3 in DNA: TGCAGCGTCGCGGGACTAGCGGGGGGAACTGAGCAGTTCTTC.

This clonotype was observed a few times. The chain is built from TRBV12-3 or TRBV12-4 and TRBJ1-2; a weak D match, TRBD1 (5 bases). The V end was cut by 4 bases, the J end by 0 bases, with 12 bases between. The CDR3 totals 15 residues. CDR3 in amino acids: CASSSRTGPNYGYTF. CDR3 nucleotides: TGTGCCAGCAGTTCACGGACGGGGCCTAACTATGGCTACACCTTC.

This clonotype has only a few counts. The chain employs TRBV29-1 and TRBJ2-7, with D perhaps matching TRBD1 (6 bases). V was trimmed by 4 bases and J by 1 base, leaving 8 bases between them. The germline gives CDR1 SQVTM, CDR2 ANQGSEA. The CDR3 contains 12 residues. CDR3 coding DNA: TGCAGCGTTGCGGACAGTTCCTACGAGCAGTACTTC. It encodes CSVADSSYEQYF.

The gene calls are TRBV7-9 and TRBJ2-5; 8 positions agree with TRBD1. The CDR3 consists of 15 residues. Germline V CDR1 and CDR2: SEHNR, FQNEAQ (reference sequence). V lost 5 bases to trimming and J lost 11 bases; unmatched junction nucleotides: 16. CDR3 in DNA: TGTGCCAGCAGCACCGTATCAGGGGGCACGGATGAGCAGTACTTC. Translated: CASSTVSGGTDEQYF.

V usage is TRBV29-1 and J usage is TRBJ1-1; D gene ambiguous. There are 13 residues in the CDR3. The germline V gene has CDR1 SQVTM and CDR2 ANQGSEA. Trimming cost V 6 bases and J 1 base, with 12 bases left between them. The CDR3 sequence is CSVALGSNTEAFF. As DNA, the CDR3 is TGCAGCGTGGCCCTGGGGTCGAACACTGAAGCTTTCTTT. The variable domain in full, completed from reference TRBV29-1 and TRBJ1-1, reads SAVISQKPSRDICQRGTSLTIQCQVDSQVTMMFWYRQQPGQSLTLIATANQGSEATYESGFVIDKFPISRPNLTFSTLTVSNMSPEDSSIYLCSVALGSNTEAFFGQGTRLTVV.

The rearrangement links TRBV29-1 to TRBJ2-7, with 11 bases identical to TRBD2. The CDR3 has 14 residues. CDR1 is SQVTM, CDR2 ANQGSEA, per germline. V dropped 7 bases and J dropped 2; count of bases not matched to a gene: 7. The CDR3, as DNA: TGCAGCGGCGTCGGGACTAGCGGTCCCTACGAGCAGTACTTC. Residues: CSGVGTSGPYEQYF.

The CDR3 bases are TGTGCCAGCAGGCTCGGGGCGGGACAGGAAAGAGGCTACACCTTC. It translates to CASRLGAGQERGYTF. The chain links TRBV6-5 to TRBJ1-2; 8 nucleotides line up with TRBD1. Germline V lookup: CDR1 MNHEY, CDR2 SVGAGI. The junction had 14 bases not matched to a gene; V was cut back by 6 bases and J by 8 bases. The CDR3 covers 15 residues.

This clonotype was observed a single time. The V and J genes are TRBV13 and TRBJ2-4; the match to TRBD2 covers 10 bases. The trim removed 5 bases at V and 13 bases at J, leaving 14 bases unmatched. CDR1 is PRHDT, CDR2 FYEKMQ, per germline (reference sequence). CDR3 length equals 15 residues. This chain's CDR3 is CASSPSPGTSERQYF. Here the CDR3 DNA reads TGTGCCAGCAGCCCTAGCCCCGGGACTAGCGAACGACAGTACTTC.

This clonotype has a handful of counts. This chain connects TRBV10-3 to TRBJ2-7, with a possible D match to TRBD1 (6 bases). Trimming took off 7 bases at V and 0 bases at J, with 13 bases between the two ends. The CDR3 has 14 amino acids. The germline CDR1 and CDR2 sequences are ENHRY and SYGVKD. DNA for the CDR3: TGTGCCATCAAATCCCAGGGGAGCTCCTACGAGCAGTACTTC. It encodes CAIKSQGSSYEQYF.

The rearrangement links TRBV6-2 or TRBV6-3 to TRBJ1-1; a weak D match, TRBD1 (5 bases). With 7 bases removed from V and 6 bases from J, the gap between germline ends came to 21 bases. Germline CDR1 and CDR2: MNHEY and SVGEGT. The CDR3 has 15 residues. CDR3 nucleotides: TGTGCCAGCAAGAACGCCGGGACCGTATACCCTGAAGCTTTCTTT. It encodes CASKNAGTVYPEAFF.

The chain links TRBV4-1 to TRBJ1-2; no clear D. V lost 2 bases to trimming and J lost 7 bases, with 14 bases between them. This CDR3 region has 14 residues. The germline CDR1 and CDR2 sequences are MGHRA and YSYEKL. CDR3 nucleotides: TGCGCCAGCAGCCAACCCCTAGAGGGTCCTGGCTACACCTTC. Its protein is CASSQPLEGPGYTF.

This chain joins TRBV18 and TRBJ2-7, with D maybe TRBD2 (5 bases). The closer fit of TRBJ2-4 to the DNA end suggests the J call may be wrong. This CDR3 has 15 residues. Germline-derived CDR1 and CDR2 are KGHSH and LQKENI. In DNA, the CDR3 is TGTGCCAGCTCACCTGCCACGAGGGCGCGGAACATTCAGTACTTC. Protein product: CASSPATRARNIQYF.

The V call is TRBV19, the J call TRBJ2-5; D is unclear. CDR1 is LNHDA, CDR2 SQIVND, per germline (reference sequence). V gave up 5 bases and J gave up 12 bases, with 16 bases separating them. This CDR3 has 12 amino acids. The CDR3 reads CASSGVGLRKYF. The CDR3 nucleotides read TGTGCCAGTAGTGGGGTTGGGCTGCGTAAGTACTTC.

The chain uses TRBV6-5 and TRBJ2-7, with 7 bases matching TRBD1. The length of the CDR3 is 16 residues. Germline values: CDR1 MNHEY, CDR2 SVGAGI. J gave up 5 bases and V 5 bases, and 15 bases lay outside the gene matches. CDR3 DNA: TGTGCCAGCAGTACCTACCTCACAGGGGTCGGGAACGAGCAGTACTTC. Amino acid sequence: CASSTYLTGVGNEQYF.

The chain employs TRBV2 and TRBJ1-2, with a tentative D call TRBD1 (6 bases). The CDR3 is 13 amino acids. Germline V gene data show CDR1 as SNHLY and CDR2 as FYNNEI. V was cut by 10 bases and J by 0 bases, with 12 bases left in between. The CDR3 DNA follows: TGTGCCAAGCAGGACAGTTCTAACTATGGCTACACCTTC. This sequence encodes CAKQDSSNYGYTF.

The chain joins TRBV27 to TRBJ1-1; 8 bases align to TRBD1. The V segment lost 3 bases and the J segment 1 base; nucleotides outside the gene matches: 10. CDR1 and CDR2 from the germline V gene are MNHEY and SMNVEV (reference sequence). This CDR3 is 17 amino acids long. Here the CDR3 reads CASSFMYPGQGNTEAFF. As DNA, the CDR3 is TGTGCCAGCAGTTTTATGTACCCTGGACAGGGGAACACTGAAGCTTTCTTT.

This clonotype was detected only a few times. The rearrangement links TRBV20-1 to TRBJ2-7, with D perhaps TRBD1 or TRBD2 (5 bases each). Trimming cost V 4 bases and J 2 bases, with 12 bases left between them. The V gene's germline CDR1 is DFQATT and CDR2 SNEGSKA (reference sequence). This CDR3 region has 13 residues. The CDR3 nucleotides read TGCAGTGCTAAGGGAGCAGGGACCTACGAGCAGTACTTC. This gives the protein CSAKGAGTYEQYF.

This sequence joins TRBV4-2 and TRBJ1-2; D gene uncertain. CDR1 LGHNA and CDR2 YNFKEQ come from the germline V gene. The V end lost 1 base, the J end lost 5 bases, and 14 bases lay between the germline ends. The CDR3 covers 15 residues. The CDR3 reads CASSQVPGADYGYTF. The CDR3 DNA sequence: TGTGCCAGCAGCCAAGTCCCGGGAGCGGATTATGGCTACACCTTC.